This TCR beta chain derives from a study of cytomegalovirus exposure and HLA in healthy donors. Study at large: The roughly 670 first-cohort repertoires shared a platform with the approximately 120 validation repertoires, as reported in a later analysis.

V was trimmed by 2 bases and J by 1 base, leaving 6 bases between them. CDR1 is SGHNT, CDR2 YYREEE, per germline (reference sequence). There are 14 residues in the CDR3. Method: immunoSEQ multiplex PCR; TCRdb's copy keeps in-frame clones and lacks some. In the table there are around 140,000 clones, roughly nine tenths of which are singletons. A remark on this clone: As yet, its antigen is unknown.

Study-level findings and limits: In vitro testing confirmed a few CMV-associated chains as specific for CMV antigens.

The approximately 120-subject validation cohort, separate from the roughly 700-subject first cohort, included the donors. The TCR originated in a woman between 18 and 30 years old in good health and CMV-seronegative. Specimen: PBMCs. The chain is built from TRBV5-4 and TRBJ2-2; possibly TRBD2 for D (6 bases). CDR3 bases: TGTGCCAGCAGCTTCGGGGGGAACACCGGGGAGCTGTTTTTT. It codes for CASSFGGNTGELFF.